This T cell receptor (beta chain) was captured in a study of blood T cell repertoires in COVID-19 (dated by TCRdb to about 2020). Looking at the study overall: The collaborator samples originated in the United States, Italy and Spain and spanned the acute and convalescent phases of COVID-19. The prospective study material was composed of cDNA or gDNA derived from T cells, B-cell-depleted T cells, or PBMCs. Subjects who had been exposed to COVID-19, were actively infected with it, or had recovered from it provided the deeply sampled blood TCRbeta repertoires that made up the dataset. The repertoires were made available in a free public database intended to serve as a resource for research on the immune response to SARS-CoV-2. The samples were drawn from the first 160 participants of the ongoing ImmuneRACE study and from 950 to 1,500 subjects provided by 6 global collaborators. The sample metadata nearly always contained a de-identified subject ID, COVID-19 status, age in years and sex. Where available, HLA class I and class II types were obtained from metadata supplied by the sample provider rather than from assay-based typing. The paper's findings and limits, for the study overall: Clinical and demographic metadata were provided uncurated, with the amount varying by source and participant.

In its sample, this clone was seen a few times. Its binding antigen is unknown. Qualities for individual bases were not recorded, and no much larger clone is one base off. TCRbeta CDR3 regions were amplified from genomic DNA using the immunoSEQ Assay, a bias-controlled multiplex PCR. In the authors' own workflow: The number of nucleated cells in each sample was estimated from the amplification of reference gene primers within the assay. To quantify the absolute abundance of each unique TCRbeta CDR3 rearrangement, sequence reads were collapsed and filtered. For each sample, productive Simpson clonality was calculated as the square root of Simpson's diversity index across productive rearrangements. TCRdb mirrors the immuneACCESS table, restricted to in-frame sequences. Some clones are absent from its copies; in checked studies, under half trace to an unresolved V gene, and the reason for the others is unknown. The DNA gave D and trimming, while V, J and clone size come from that table. The table for this sample lists around 260,000 clones; 80% to 90% of them were counted only once. 2% to 2.5% of the sample belongs to the ten largest clones.

Each collaborating institution followed its own protocols to collect whole blood in K2EDTA tubes. For TCRbeta analysis, collaborator samples were shipped as frozen whole blood, as isolated PBMCs, or as DNA extracted from either sample type. Including the terminal cysteine and phenylalanine, the CDR3 comprises 14 residues. Kept here is only the CDR3 DNA, which spans 42 bases and is read in frame from base 1. The germline V gene (reference sequence) sets CDR1 to LNHDA and CDR2 to SQIVND. The germline V and J ends show losses of 7 bases and 5 bases respectively, and no gene match explains 5 bases of the junction.

Sequences were obtained from peripheral blood. Recombination joined TRBV19 with TRBJ2-5, with 12 bases in between that match TRBD1. The clonotype was recovered from a woman between 45 and 60 years old with acute or convalescent COVID-19. Read as DNA, the sequence is TGTGCCAGTAAACCGGGACAGGGGGCGGAGACCCAGTACTTC. The resulting protein is CASKPGQGAETQYF.